What follows are 15 T cell receptor beta chains derived from one specimen sequenced in a study of identifying expanded T cells in peripheral blood. Clones were read by immunoSEQ multiplex PCR, and TCRdb kept only the in-frame ones, dropping some. The profile shows approximately 130,000 clones, approximately 86% of them singletons. Input material: blood. The receptors here all came from a person between 18 and 69 years old in good health.

V and J are TRBV4-2 and TRBJ2-7; TRBD1 aligns across 9 bases. V shed 1 base and J 2 bases; nucleotides not matched to a gene: 6. The germline V gene encodes CDR1 LGHNA and CDR2 YNFKEQ. This CDR3 is 16 amino acids long. The CDR3 DNA sequence: TGTGCCAGCAGCCAAGTCTCCGGGACAGGGCCCTACGAGCAGTACTTC. Amino acid sequence: CASSQVSGTGPYEQYF.

The chain joins TRBV2 to TRBJ2-1; D possibly matches TRBD1 or TRBD2 (5 bases each). Germline CDR1 reads SNHLY; CDR2 reads FYNNEI. CDR3 length: 17 amino acids. V dropped 4 bases and J dropped 4 bases, with 20 bases sitting between them. CDR3 residues: CASSGTPWGFTYNEQFF. The CDR3 DNA follows: TGTGCCAGCAGTGGGACTCCTTGGGGGTTCACTTACAATGAGCAGTTCTTC.

This clone was seen only once. The V call is TRBV18, the J call TRBJ2-5, with 9 nucleotides matching TRBD2. Germline-derived CDR1 and CDR2 are KGHSH and LQKENI. CDR3 length equals 15 residues. V trimming: 6 bases; J trimming: 5 bases; junction bases outside the gene matches: 10. This chain's CDR3 is CASSPIAGDGETQYF. Written as DNA, the CDR3 is TGTGCCAGCTCCCCGATAGCGGGAGACGGGGAGACCCAGTACTTC.

The gene calls are TRBV18 and TRBJ2-3, with unresolved D. V was cut by 3 bases and J by 4 bases, with 8 bases left in between. In germline, CDR1 is KGHSH, CDR2 LQKENI. The CDR3 is 13 residues long. The CDR3, as DNA: TGTGCCAGCTCACCGGGGATCTCAGATACGCAGTATTTT. This codes for CASSPGISDTQYF.

The chain couples TRBV28 to TRBJ1-1; maybe TRBD1 (6 bases). The CDR3 has 16 residues. Between the trimmed V and J ends, which lost 7 bases and 1 base, there was a span of 19 bases. Germline V gene data show CDR1 as MDHEN and CDR2 as SYDVKM. CDR3 loop: CASIQPIGGANTEAFF. The DNA of the CDR3 is TGTGCCAGCATCCAACCAATTGGGGGGGCGAACACTGAAGCTTTCTTT.

The V and J genes are TRBV2 and TRBJ2-4, with D perhaps TRBD1 or TRBD2 (7 bases each). CDR1 is SNHLY, CDR2 FYNNEI, per germline. The CDR3 is 14 residues long. Trimming left V 2 bases short and J 7 bases short, with 12 bases between. CDR3 residues: CASSEQRDSNIQYF. In DNA, the CDR3 is TGTGCCAGCAGTGAACAGCGGGACAGCAACATTCAGTACTTC.

This chain joins TRBV2 and TRBJ2-1; possibly TRBD2 for D (6 bases). The CDR3 extends over 15 amino acids. V was shortened by 4 bases and J by 8 bases, with 18 bases between the two germline ends. The germline V gene has CDR1 SNHLY and CDR2 FYNNEI. The CDR3 DNA sequence: TGTGCCAGCAGTGTATCGCCGGGGGTAGGCGATGAGCAGTTCTTC. It is translated as CASSVSPGVGDEQFF. The full variable domain, with the rest looked up from reference TRBV2 and TRBJ2-1, is EPEVTQTPSHQVTQMGQEVILRCVPISNHLYFYWYRQILGQKVEFLVSFYNNEISEKSEIFDDQFSVERPDGSNFTLKIRSTKLEDSAMYFCASSVSPGVGDEQFFGPGTRLTVL.

The genes are TRBV7-9 and TRBJ1-1; D is unresolved. Germline-derived CDR1 and CDR2 are SEHNR and FQNEAQ (reference sequence). V lost 1 base and J lost 1, with 4 bases in between. The CDR3 sequence is 13 residues long. CDR3: CASSLGRNTEAFF. CDR3 coding DNA: TGTGCCAGCAGCTTAGGGCGGAACACTGAAGCTTTCTTT.

This clone was detected only a few times. The V call is TRBV10-3, the J call TRBJ2-7; 7 nucleotides agree with TRBD1. The CDR3 runs to 14 residues. Trimming at V came to 6 bases and at J to 2 bases, leaving 7 bases not matched to a gene. Germline V gene sequence: CDR1 ENHRY, CDR2 SYGVKD. CDR3 sequence reads: CAISRDSLTYEQYF. CDR3 in DNA: TGTGCCATCAGCAGGGACAGCTTAACCTACGAGCAGTACTTC.

The chain uses TRBV6-1 and TRBJ1-2; 7 bases match TRBD1. CDR3 size: 12 residues. Trimming at V came to 8 bases and at J to 8 bases, leaving 8 bases not matched to a gene. The V gene's germline CDR1 is MNHNS and CDR2 SASEGT. The CDR3 sequence: CASREGATGYTF. The CDR3 coding sequence is TGTGCCAGCCGGGAGGGGGCCACCGGCTACACCTTC.

A single count supports this clone. Other DNA sequences in this sample translate to the same CDR3. This chain uses TRBV2 with TRBJ2-5; D is ambiguous. The V gene lost 4 bases and the J gene lost 7 bases, with 16 bases spanning the gap. The CDR3 has 14 residues. Germline V gene lookup returns CDR1 SNHLY and CDR2 FYNNEI. The CDR3: CASSAGPPGGTQYF. CDR3 DNA sequence: TGTGCCAGCAGTGCAGGACCCCCGGGTGGGACCCAGTACTTC.

The rearrangement uses TRBV2 and TRBJ1-3; D remains ambiguous. Deletions cut 5 bases from V and 9 bases from J, with 8 bases between. The germline gives CDR1 SNHLY, CDR2 FYNNEI. This CDR3 comprises 11 residues. CDR3 sequence (DNA): TGTGCCAGCAGTAACAGTCGCACCATATATTTT. It translates to CASSNSRTIYF.

The sample holds one count of this clone. V gene TRBV6-1 combines with J gene TRBJ2-3, with 9 bases fitting TRBD1. The ends lost 6 bases at V and 0 bases at J; junction bases unmatched: 4. Germline V lookup: CDR1 MNHNS, CDR2 SASEGT. The CDR3 runs to 15 residues. As DNA, the CDR3 is TGTGCCAGCAGCCCCGGACAGGGGAGCACAGATACGCAGTATTTT. This encodes CASSPGQGSTDTQYF.

V is TRBV6-6 and J is TRBJ2-1, with D unclear. CDR1 and CDR2 from the germline V gene are MNHNY and SVGAGI (reference sequence). The CDR3 contains 12 residues. Trimming stripped 2 bases from V and 7 bases from J, with 6 bases between. The CDR3 coding sequence is TGTGCCAGCAGTTACGTGACGAATGAGCAGTTCTTC. It translates to CASSYVTNEQFF.

The chain joins TRBV27 to TRBJ2-7; no firm D call. This CDR3 spans 14 amino acids. Germline CDR1 MNHEY, CDR2 SMNVEV (reference sequence). V dropped 5 bases and J dropped 9 bases, with 20 bases sitting between them. The CDR3 bases are TGTGCCAGCAGTCCCAACCAAGGCCCGAGTGGGCAGTACTTC. It codes for CASSPNQGPSGQYF.